One sample yielded the 3 T cell receptor beta chains listed below, sequenced in a study of regulatory dendritic cells for organ transplantation. These receptors have no known antigen. Sorted T cells were CFSE-labeled and cultured around 5 days with allogeneic regulatory or mature dendritic cells at 1:10. The table came from immunoSEQ multiplex PCR; TCRdb's copy has only in-frame clones and leaves some out. The table lists around 21,000 clones, 85% to 90% of them singletons. The source material was naive CD4+ T cells from blood cultured with dendritic cells. Stated subset: CD45RA+ naive T cells. These receptors were obtained from a human donor in good health.

V is TRBV15 and J is TRBJ2-1; D is perhaps TRBD1 or TRBD2 (5 bases each). This CDR3 is built from 13 residues. The germline V and J ends were trimmed by 5 bases and 6 bases, with 11 bases remaining between them. Germline CDR1 LNHNV, CDR2 YYDKDF (reference sequence). The CDR3 DNA sequence: TGTGCCACCAGCCGGGACCGGATCAATGAGCAGTTCTTC. This encodes CATSRDRINEQFF.

This clone was seen more than once but under ten times. The V call is TRBV19, the J call TRBJ2-1, with a weak D call TRBD2 (6 bases). The CDR3 extends over 14 amino acids. Trimming shortened V by 1 base and J by 6 bases, and 10 bases separated the two germline ends. Per germline, CDR1 LNHDA and CDR2 SQIVND (reference sequence). This CDR3 reads CASSIARGSNEQFF. For the CDR3, the DNA is TGTGCCAGTAGTATAGCGCGGGGATCCAATGAGCAGTTCTTC.

The rearrangement joins TRBV5-4 to TRBJ2-2, with 7 bases that match TRBD2. Trimming cost V 0 bases and J 2 bases; bases outside gene matches: 7. CDR3 length equals 17 residues. The V gene's germline CDR1 is SGHNT and CDR2 YYREEE (reference sequence). For the CDR3, the DNA is TGTGCCAGCAGCTTGGGTCGCGGGGGATTCAACACCGGGGAGCTGTTTTTT. Translated, it gives CASSLGRGGFNTGELFF.